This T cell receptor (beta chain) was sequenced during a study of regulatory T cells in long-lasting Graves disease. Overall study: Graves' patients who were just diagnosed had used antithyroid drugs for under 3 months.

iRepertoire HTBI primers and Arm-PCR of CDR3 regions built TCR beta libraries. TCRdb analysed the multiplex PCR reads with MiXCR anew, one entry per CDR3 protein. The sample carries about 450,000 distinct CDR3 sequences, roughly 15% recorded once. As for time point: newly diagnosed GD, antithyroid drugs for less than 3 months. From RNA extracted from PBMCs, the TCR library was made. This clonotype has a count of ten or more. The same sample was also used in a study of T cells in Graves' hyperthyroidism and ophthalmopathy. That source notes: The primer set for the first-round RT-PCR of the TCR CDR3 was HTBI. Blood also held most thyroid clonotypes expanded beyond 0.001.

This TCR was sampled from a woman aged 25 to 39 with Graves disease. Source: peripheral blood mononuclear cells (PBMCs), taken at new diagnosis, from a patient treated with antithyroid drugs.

This CDR3 is CASSPHPGVTSGTQYF. CDR3 sequence (DNA): TGTGCCAGCAGCCCGCACCCCGGGGTGACTAGCGGCACCCAGTACTTC. The chain has TRBV7-9 and TRBJ2-5, with 9 bases matching TRBD2. V lost 5 bases and J lost 8; bases outside the gene matches: 15. CDR1 is SEHNR, CDR2 FQNEAQ, per germline (reference sequence). This CDR3 has 16 residues.